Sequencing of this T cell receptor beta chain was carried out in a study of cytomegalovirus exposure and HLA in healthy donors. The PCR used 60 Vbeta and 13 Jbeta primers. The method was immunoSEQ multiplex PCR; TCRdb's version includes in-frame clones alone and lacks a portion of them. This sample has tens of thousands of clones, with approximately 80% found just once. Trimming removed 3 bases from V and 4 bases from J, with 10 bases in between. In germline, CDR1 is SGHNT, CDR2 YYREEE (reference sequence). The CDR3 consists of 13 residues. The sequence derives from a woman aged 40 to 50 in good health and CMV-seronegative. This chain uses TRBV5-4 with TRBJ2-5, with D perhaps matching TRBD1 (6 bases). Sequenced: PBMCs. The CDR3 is CASSSKGVETQYF. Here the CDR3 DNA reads TGTGCCAGCAGCTCCAAGGGGGTAGAGACCCAGTACTTC. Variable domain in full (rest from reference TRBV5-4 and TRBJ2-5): ETGVTQSPTHLIKTRGQQVTLRCSSQSGHNTVSWYQQALGQGPQFIFQYYREEENGRGNFPPRFSGLQFPNYSSELNVNALELDDSALYLCASSSKGVETQYFGPGTRLLVL.